The T cell receptor (beta chain) under discussion was sequenced for a study of control samples from healthy donors and cancer patients. CDR3 length: 13 amino acids. V lost 0 bases to trimming and J lost 7 bases, with 8 bases between them. Germline V gene lookup returns CDR1 MNHEY and CDR2 SMNVEV (reference sequence). Only in-frame clones appear in the TCRdb table, and some are missing; sequencing was by immunoSEQ multiplex PCR. In the table there are about 84,000 clones, roughly 82% of which are singletons. The sequence was obtained from a man aged 55 to 70 with head and neck cancer. The sequenced sample was PBMCs. The V gene is TRBV27, the J gene TRBJ2-3, with D uncertain. CDR3 sequence (DNA): TGTGCCAGCAGTTTATCGTTTGCACATACGCAGTATTTT. This translates into CASSLSFAHTQYF.